This TCR beta chain was observed in a study of T cell changes during pregnancy in multiple sclerosis. The CDR3 is made up of 13 amino acids. V lost 4 bases and J lost 3; bases outside the gene matches: 3. Germline V lookup: CDR1 SGHRS, CDR2 YFSETQ. Clones were sequenced by immunoSEQ multiplex PCR, and TCRdb holds only the in-frame ones, with some missing. The sample carries 85,000 to 110,000 clones, 92% recorded once. The receptor was derived from a female donor with multiple sclerosis, enrolled in a pregnancy study. The sample consisted of peripheral blood, taken after pregnancy. The chain employs TRBV5-1 and TRBJ2-5; the match to TRBD2 covers 7 bases. As DNA, the CDR3 is TGCGCCAGCAGCGGGACTAAAAAAGAGACCCAGTACTTC. Amino acid sequence: CASSGTKKETQYF.